This note documents a single TCR beta chain sequence. This sample was taken from a study of T cell changes during pregnancy in multiple sclerosis. Losses at the gene ends were 2 bases for V and 10 bases for J; bases not matched to a gene: 10. The CDR3 has 17 amino acids. Germline CDR1 reads SGHTA; CDR2 reads FQGNSA. Assay used: immunoSEQ multiplex PCR; TCRdb lists only in-frame clones, some missing. The table has 80,000 or so clones, 92% seen once. The TCR comes from a female donor with multiple sclerosis, enrolled in a pregnancy study. Sequences were derived from peripheral blood, sampled before pregnancy. This chain links TRBV7-2 with TRBJ2-1, with 14 bases identical to TRBD2. In DNA form, the CDR3 reads TGTGCCAGCAGCTTATCAAGACTAGCGGGGGGGCAGGGGGAGCAGTTCTTC. Its translation: CASSLSRLAGGQGEQFF. Supplemented by reference TRBV7-2 and TRBJ2-1, the full variable domain reads GAGVSQSPSNKVTEKGKDVELRCDPISGHTALYWYRQSLGQGLEFLIYFQGNSAPDKSGLPSDRFSAERTGGSVSTLTIQRTQQEDSAVYLCASSLSRLAGGQGEQFFGPGTRLTVL.